Many counts were recorded for the clone carrying this T cell receptor beta chain. Its antigen is still unknown. This sample was included in a study of identical twins. Whole-study results and caveats: Carriage of fewer insertions was seen in abundant cord blood beta clonotypes, whereas memory repertoires showed none. Conclusions came from cross-sectional statistical analysis, not from following the same donors.

cDNA molecules carried unique molecular identifiers, and template switching added a universal primer site. TCRdb reanalysed the 5' RACE reads using MiXCR and keeps one entry per CDR3 protein. Here the sample spans approximately 230,000 distinct CDR3 sequences, more than 12% being singletons. There were only healthy Caucasians among the donors. The sequencing sample was made of memory (CD45RO+) T cells sorted from blood. The receptor comes from a woman aged 18-29 years in good health.

CDR3 sequence: CASTSGRGKDTQYF. The CDR3 DNA reads as TGTGCCAGTACTAGCGGGAGAGGTAAAGATACGCAGTATTTT. This chain links TRBV10-3 with TRBJ2-3; 11 positions match TRBD2. This CDR3 region has 14 residues. With V trimmed by 10 bases and J by 5 bases, 8 bases remained unmatched. Germline lookup yields CDR1 ENHRY and CDR2 SYGVKD.